Listed below are T cell receptor beta chains from one sample, sequenced in a study of cytomegalovirus exposure and HLA in healthy donors. Using immunoSEQ multiplex PCR, the repertoire was profiled, and TCRdb retains in-frame clones only, with some absent. The sample has tens of thousands of clones; approximately 95% are singletons. The sample consisted of PBMCs. The receptor source for this set is a woman under 30 in good health and CMV-seropositive. CDR3s include the opening cysteine and the closing phenylalanine or tryptophan. The D gene is left open where the match is weak. A clone size is listed for some rows: how often the clone was seen (once, few, many), or a class if it is expanded.

d_call | clone_size | j_call | v_call | cdr3_aa | cdr3_nt
TRBD1 | once | TRBJ2-2 | TRBV6-5 | CASSYLTGGSGELFF | TGTGCCAGCAGTTACCTGACAGGGGGAAGCGGGGAGCTGTTTTTT
TRBD2 | - | TRBJ2-5 | TRBV9 | CASSAGLAGVGETQYF | TGTGCCAGCAGCGCCGGACTTGCGGGAGTTGGTGAGACCCAGTACTTC
- | - | TRBJ2-7 | TRBV9 | CASSVGTVPYEQYF | TGTGCCAGCAGCGTAGGGACAGTTCCCTACGAGCAGTACTTC
- | once | TRBJ1-5 | TRBV29-1 | CSVVWDTYNQPQHF | TGCAGCGTTGTATGGGACACTTACAATCAGCCCCAGCATTTT
- | - | TRBJ2-7 | TRBV10-3 | CASGETASYEQYF | TGTGCCAGCGGGGAAACAGCCTCCTACGAGCAGTACTTC
- | - | TRBJ1-2 | TRBV19 | CASSSGPTGVYGYTF | TGTGCCAGTAGTTCCGGGCCCACAGGAGTTTATGGCTACACCTTC
- | - | TRBJ1-1 | TRBV9 | CASSVEGRGVTEAFF | TGTGCCAGCAGCGTAGAGGGGAGGGGGGTCACTGAAGCTTTCTTT
- | - | TRBJ1-2 | TRBV13 | CASSPRGSISYGYTF | TGTGCCAGCAGCCCCCGGGGGTCCATCTCCTATGGCTACACCTTC
TRBD1 | once | TRBJ2-5 | TRBV7-2 | CASSLDREDDF | TGTGCCAGCAGCTTGGACAGGGAAGATGACTTC
- | - | TRBJ2-7 | TRBV5-4 | CASRALGQTRSNEQYF | TGTGCCAGCAGGGCCCTGGGGCAGACTCGCTCGAACGAGCAGTACTTC
TRBD2 | - | TRBJ2-7 | TRBV7-8 | CASSSPGGGDPYEQYF | TGTGCCAGCAGCTCGCCGGGGGGGGGAGACCCCTACGAGCAGTACTTC
- | - | TRBJ1-5 | TRBV10-3 | CAIGAGDQPQHF | TGTGCCATCGGGGCAGGGGATCAGCCCCAGCATTTT
- | - | TRBJ1-6 | TRBV10-3 | CAISAGDSPLHF | TGTGCCATCAGTGCCGGTGATTCACCCCTCCACTTT
- | - | TRBJ1-5 | TRBV10-3 | CAINRTDQPQHF | TGTGCCATCAACCGGACAGACCAGCCCCAGCATTTT
- | - | TRBJ1-2 | TRBV28 | CASSLRQGGGYTF | TGTGCCAGCAGTCTCCGGCAGGGCGGTGGCTACACCTTC
- | once | TRBJ2-3 | TRBV15 | CATSQIPSTDTQYF | TGTGCCACCAGCCAAATCCCCAGCACAGATACGCAGTATTTT
TRBD2 | - | TRBJ2-7 | TRBV28 | CASSLSNGGSPYEQYF | TGTGCCAGCAGTTTAAGTAATGGCGGGAGCCCCTACGAGCAGTACTTC
TRBD1 | - | TRBJ2-7 | TRBV5-3 | CASSWTGDGSYEQYF | TGTGCCAGCAGCTGGACAGGGGATGGCTCCTACGAGCAGTACTTC
- | - | TRBJ1-1 | TRBV5-1 | CASSFNRVNTEAFF | TGCGCCAGCAGCTTCAACAGGGTGAACACTGAAGCTTTCTTT
- | - | TRBJ2-3 | TRBV7-8 | CASSLRVRQASTDTQYF | TGTGCCAGCAGCTTACGGGTTCGACAGGCTAGCACAGATACGCAGTATTTT
TRBD1 | - | TRBJ1-1 | TRBV11-2 | CASSKQGAIGGEAFF | TGTGCCAGCAGCAAGCAGGGGGCGATAGGGGGTGAAGCTTTCTTT
TRBD2 | - | TRBJ2-4 | TRBV11-2 | CASSLGATSHLNIQYF | TGTGCCAGCAGCTTAGGAGCGACTAGCCATCTTAACATTCAGTACTTC
- | - | TRBJ1-2 | TRBV5-4 | CASSWGHSNYGYTF | TGTGCCAGCAGCTGGGGACATTCTAACTATGGCTACACCTTC
TRBD2 | once | TRBJ2-7 | TRBV9 | CASSVAAGGSYEQYF | TGTGCCAGCAGCGTAGCTGCGGGGGGTTCCTACGAGCAGTACTTC
TRBD1 | - | TRBJ2-2 | TRBV5-4 | CASSYYRGRDTGELFF | TGTGCCAGCAGCTACTACAGGGGGCGCGACACCGGGGAGCTGTTTTTT
- | - | TRBJ1-6 | TRBV7-9 | CASSLVGGTGSPLHF | TGTGCCAGCAGCTTAGTGGGGGGAACGGGTTCACCCCTCCACTTT
- | - | TRBJ2-3 | TRBV7-8 | CASSPLGGDADTQYF | TGTGCCAGCAGCCCCTTAGGGGGAGATGCAGATACGCAGTATTTT
TRBD1 | - | TRBJ1-2 | TRBV2 | CASSVGQGDGYTF | TGTGCCAGCAGCGTCGGACAGGGTGATGGCTACACCTTC
TRBD1 | once | TRBJ1-2 | TRBV11-3 | CASSFTLTGGDYGYTF | TGTGCCAGCAGCTTTACCCTGACAGGGGGCGACTATGGCTACACCTTC
- | - | TRBJ2-4 | TRBV4-3 | CASSQVGQAGRNIQYF | TGCGCCAGCAGCCAAGTTGGGCAGGCGGGTAGAAACATTCAGTACTTC
TRBD1 | few | TRBJ1-5 | TRBV7-6 | CASSGGQNQPQHF | TGTGCCAGCAGCGGGGGACAGAATCAGCCCCAGCATTTT
- | - | TRBJ2-3 | TRBV4-3 | CASSQEGGGDPHMAQYF | TGCGCCAGCAGCCAAGAAGGTGGCGGGGACCCCCATATGGCGCAGTATTTT
TRBD1 | - | TRBJ1-1 | TRBV6-6 | CASSPQGGGNTEAFF | TGTGCCAGCAGTCCTCAGGGGGGTGGGAACACTGAAGCTTTCTTT
- | - | TRBJ2-5 | TRBV7-2 | CASSLGTGYQETQYF | TGTGCCAGCAGCTTAGGTACAGGGTACCAAGAGACCCAGTACTTC